One TCR beta chain is described in this entry. The target antigen is unknown. The germline gives CDR1 MDHEN, CDR2 SYDVKM. The CDR3 has 15 residues. Between the trimmed V and J ends, which lost 6 bases and 2 bases, there was a span of 14 bases. These data are taken from a study of cytomegalovirus exposure and HLA in healthy donors. Findings and caveats of the study: A few of the chains that were CMV-associated were confirmed in vitro to be specific for CMV antigens. The Asian-associated ancestry cluster reportedly had fewer N-insertions than the approximately 700-donor mean in a later analysis.

This PCR relied on a set of 60 Vbeta primers and 13 Jbeta primers. As processed by the authors: Among the unique TCR beta chains that a later analysis counted, about 85 million in all, roughly 10 million were shared. TCRdb's copy holds only in-frame clones and misses some; the assay was immunoSEQ multiplex PCR. That table furnishes V, J and clone size, whereas the DNA furnished D and trimming. This table holds some 60,000 clones, roughly 83% found once. This sequence originates from a man aged 35-49 years in good health and CMV-seronegative. The sample was PBMCs. The chain uses TRBV28 and TRBJ1-5; tentatively, D is TRBD1 (6 bases). The CDR3 DNA reads TGTGCCAGCAGCGAAACAGGGATGCGCAATCAGCCCCAGCATTTT. Translation: CASSETGMRNQPQHF.